The sequence of this TCR beta chain was determined in a study of blood T cell repertoires in COVID-19. About the research overall: COVID-19 samples from acute and convalescent phases originated in the United States, Italy and Spain. Nucleic acid was either cDNA or gDNA, and it came from T cells, B-cell-depleted T cells, or PBMCs.

The CDR3 length is 15 residues. In the authors' workflow: Estimated nucleated cell counts came from reference gene primer amplification. Libraries were prepared by immunoSEQ multiplex PCR; TCRdb keeps only in-frame clonotypes and omits some of them. V and J calls plus clone size are reproduced from that table; the DNA served to infer D and trimming. This table holds about 430,000 clones, roughly 90% found once. The chain recombines TRBV12-2 with TRBJ1-1; the table's D call of TRBD1 was not tested on the DNA. TRBV12-2 is assigned pseudogene status. The sample comprised peripheral blood. The TCR sequence derives from a man aged 18 to 29 with COVID-19, enrolled during active disease. The CDR3 sequence: CASRPRQGMNTEAFF. CDR3 bases: TGTGCAAGTCGCCCGCGACAGGGGATGAACACTGAAGCTTTCTTT.